These T cell receptor beta chains were read from a single sample in a study of T cell repertoires in cytomegalovirus infection. One entry per CDR3 protein results from TCRdb running MiXCR on the reads. The repertoire has more than 350,000 distinct CDR3 sequences, around 32% of them found once; the top ten carry around 13%. Sequencing was carried out using PBMCs. The source is a human donor in good health (CMV status not recorded). Some clones in this sample may be carry-over from other donors' samples. The conserved cysteine and the conserved F or W are not part of the CDR3 here. D genes are given only for firm matches.

CDR3aa	v_gene	j_gene	d_gene
ASSAGPVLRSNQPQH	TRBV19	TRBJ1-5	.
ASSPSGLPEGYGYT	TRBV27	TRBJ1-2	.
ASHKHREPGGQGYT	TRBV28	TRBJ1-2	TRBD1
SATVSGDTQY	TRBV20-1	TRBJ2-3	.
ASSKQGSGQPQH	TRBV6-5	TRBJ1-5	.
ASSLDGGFDQPQH	TRBV7-2	TRBJ1-5	.
SARGAGGLDTQY	TRBV20-1	TRBJ2-3	TRBD2
ASSLTPQGKNIHY	TRBV7-2	TRBJ2-4	.
ASTPRLVDNEQF	TRBV5-4	TRBJ2-1	.
ASSGPSGTGELF	TRBV12-3/TRBV12-4	TRBJ2-2	.
ASKSQRGALTDTQY	TRBV12-3/TRBV12-4	TRBJ2-3	TRBD2
ASSEALPRSSGDHNEQF	TRBV2	TRBJ2-1	.
ASIKVWGANEKLF	TRBV28	TRBJ1-4	.
ASSLAPQRGAEQF	TRBV11-2	TRBJ2-1	TRBD2
ASSPVEGIGYT	TRBV7-3	TRBJ1-2	.
ASSLAGGQVSGNTIY	TRBV7-6	TRBJ1-3	TRBD1
ASSSLGHTQY	TRBV6-6	TRBJ2-3	.
ATRDVSNQPQH	TRBV19	TRBJ1-5	.
ASSLVGTSGTTAPDTQY	TRBV7-3	TRBJ2-3	TRBD2
ASRREDQETQY	TRBV19	TRBJ2-5	.
ASRPEVTGELF	TRBV9	TRBJ2-2	.
ASSLEGMRNSPLH	TRBV5-4	TRBJ1-6	.
ASPALQPGTGERYGYT	TRBV19	TRBJ1-2	TRBD1
ASSPHENTEAF	TRBV7-2	TRBJ1-1	.
ASSSLTMGQDNYGYT	TRBV28	TRBJ1-2	TRBD1
ASSIAPGVETEAF	TRBV19	TRBJ1-1	.
ASSLAGPNTEAF	TRBV5-4	TRBJ1-1	.
ASSLDASSNQPQH	TRBV7-9	TRBJ1-5	.
ASARGGDGYT	TRBV7-2	TRBJ1-2	.
ASTQGPSSYNEQF	TRBV19	TRBJ2-1	.
ASSSGNNEQF	TRBV7-9	TRBJ2-1	.
ASSVGPGNYNEQF	TRBV2	TRBJ2-1	.
SARPPLPGTTDTQY	TRBV20-1	TRBJ2-3	.
ASSLETGDITGELF	TRBV7-2	TRBJ2-2	.
SVDASGRANYGYT	TRBV29-1	TRBJ1-2	.
ASSLAGSSYNEQF	TRBV7-2	TRBJ2-1	.
ASSSGWGHLNQPQH	TRBV12-3/TRBV12-4	TRBJ1-5	.
ASTRIWDQPQH	TRBV6-2/TRBV6-3	TRBJ1-5	.
ASSLLAFGTGELF	TRBV5-1	TRBJ2-2	.
ASSGGYSLYGYT	TRBV2	TRBJ1-2	.
ASSYELRGSYNEQF	TRBV6-1	TRBJ2-1	.
AISPGLANEQY	TRBV10-3	TRBJ2-7	TRBD2
ASSEKVFSYEQY	TRBV25-1	TRBJ2-7	.
SVFRDRVAETHY	TRBV29-1	TRBJ2-5	TRBD1
ASSTGELELTDTQY	TRBV18	TRBJ2-3	.
ASSRWTGAGYT	TRBV6-2/TRBV6-3	TRBJ1-2	.
ASSSLTRINEQF	TRBV5-6	TRBJ2-1	.
ASSYSKDTSSSYEQY	TRBV6-2/TRBV6-3	TRBJ2-7	.
ATSEYRRGGPDTGELF	TRBV24-1	TRBJ2-2	TRBD2
ASSSTGMSYGYT	TRBV12-3/TRBV12-4	TRBJ1-2	.
ASSHPGGAF	TRBV11-2	TRBJ1-1	.
ASSFREADEAF	TRBV12-3/TRBV12-4	TRBJ1-1	.
ASSQLGLLSYEQY	TRBV14	TRBJ2-7	.
ARSSYKKYITSYEPS	TRBV7-6	TRBJ2-7	.
ASTPQGGPDWDTQY	TRBV7-1	TRBJ2-3	.
ASSLVPGQGEAF	TRBV5-1	TRBJ1-1	TRBD1
ASSLSLGTSSDNTIY	TRBV28	TRBJ1-3	.
SARRLAYNEQF	TRBV20-1	TRBJ2-1	.
ASSLGSGAAYNEQF	TRBV5-6	TRBJ2-1	.